This T cell receptor (beta chain) was identified in a study of T cell repertoires in cytomegalovirus infection. Germline assignment: CDR1 LGHNA and CDR2 YSLEER. This CDR3 contains 19 residues. J lost 0 bases, V lost 0 bases, and 7 bases had no gene match. TCRdb processed the reads anew with MiXCR; each CDR3 protein has one entry. Among 250,000 to 300,000 distinct CDR3 sequences, roughly a quarter were seen once, and the ten largest hold roughly 14%. Source material: PBMCs. The V gene is TRBV4-3, the J gene TRBJ2-6, with 8 bases fitting TRBD1. This sequence originates from a human donor in good health (CMV status not recorded). Some clones in this sample may be carry-over from other donors' samples. CDR3 sequence (DNA): TGCGCCAGCAGCCAAGATGGGACAGGCCAATACTCTGGGGCCAACGTCCTGACTTTC. This codes for CASSQDGTGQYSGANVLTF.